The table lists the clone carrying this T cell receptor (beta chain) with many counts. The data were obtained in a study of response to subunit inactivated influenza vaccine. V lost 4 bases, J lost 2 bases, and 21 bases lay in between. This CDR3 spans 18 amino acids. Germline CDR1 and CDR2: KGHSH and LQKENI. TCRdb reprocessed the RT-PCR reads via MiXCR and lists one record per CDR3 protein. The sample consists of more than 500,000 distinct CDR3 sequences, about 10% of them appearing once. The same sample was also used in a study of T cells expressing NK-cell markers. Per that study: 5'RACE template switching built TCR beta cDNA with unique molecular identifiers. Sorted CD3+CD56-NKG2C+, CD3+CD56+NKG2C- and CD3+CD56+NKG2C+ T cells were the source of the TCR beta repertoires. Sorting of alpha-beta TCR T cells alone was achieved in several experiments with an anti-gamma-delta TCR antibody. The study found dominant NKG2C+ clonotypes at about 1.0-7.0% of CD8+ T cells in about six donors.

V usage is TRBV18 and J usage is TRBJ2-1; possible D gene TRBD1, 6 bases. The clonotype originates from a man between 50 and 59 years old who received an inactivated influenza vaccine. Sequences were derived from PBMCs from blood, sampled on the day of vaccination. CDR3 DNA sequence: TGTGCCAGCTCACTTCAGGGGCCGGTTTTCACAGCCTACAATGAGCAGTTCTTC. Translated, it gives CASSLQGPVFTAYNEQFF.